One and the same sample provided the 2 T cell receptor beta chains below, sequenced in a study of beta chain features in type 1 diabetes. Regarding the study as a whole: All four CD4+ subsets from Type 1 diabetes patients carried moderately but significantly shorter TCRB CDR3s.

These receptors' antigens are unknown. All of the isolated RNA was reverse transcribed, so expressed TCRB transcripts were sequenced. Libraries were prepared by immunoSEQ multiplex PCR; TCRdb keeps only in-frame clonotypes and omits some of them. The data show nearly 350,000 clones, approximately 10% seen once. Sequencing used central memory CD4+ T cells from blood. The receptors shown here come from a man younger than 45 with type 1 diabetes.

V is TRBV6-5 and J is TRBJ2-7, with 9 bases that match TRBD2. The CDR3 has 15 residues. The junction had 5 bases not matched to a gene; V was cut back by 5 bases and J by 0 bases. CDR1 is MNHEY, CDR2 SVGAGI, per germline. Here the CDR3 reads CASSMTSGSSYEQYF. CDR3 nucleotides: TGTGCCAGCAGTATGACTAGCGGAAGCTCCTACGAGCAGTACTTC.

V is TRBV5-1 and J is TRBJ1-1, with a possible D match to TRBD1 (6 bases). V dropped 4 bases and J dropped 1 base, with 17 bases sitting between them. The CDR3 contains 16 residues. Germline lookup yields CDR1 SGHRS and CDR2 YFSETQ. The CDR3 nucleotides are TGCGCCAGCAGCCCACAGGGTATCAGTGGGAACACTGAAGCTTTCTTT. Translation gives CASSPQGISGNTEAFF. Complete variable domain (other parts from reference TRBV5-1 and TRBJ1-1): KAGVTQTPRYLIKTRGQQVTLSCSPISGHRSVSWYQQTPGQGLQFLFEYFSETQRNKGNFPGRFSGRQFSNSRSEMNVSTLELGDSALYLCASSPQGISGNTEAFFGQGTRLTVV.